The source of this T cell receptor (beta chain) is a study of shared clonotypes between healthy human individuals. Study-level information: Three plates each covered CD4 naive and memory; CD8 naive two, CD8 memory one.

Per sorted-subset replicate PCR, input was about 180 ng DNA, representing roughly 30,000 T cell genomes. Clones were sequenced by immunoSEQ multiplex PCR, and TCRdb holds only the in-frame ones, with some missing. The sample carries 2 million to 2.5 million clones, under 97% recorded once. This clone appeared a few times. The sample comprised naive CD4+ T cells sorted from blood. Specified subset: CD45RA+ positively selected. This sequence was found in a young man in good health.

The CDR3 region is CASDQRRVDQPQHF. In DNA form, the CDR3 reads TGCGCCAGCGACCAACGACGGGTTGATCAGCCCCAGCATTTT. This rearrangement joins TRBV10-1 to TRBJ1-5; D gene uncertain. This CDR3 spans 14 amino acids. Germline V gene data show CDR1 as WNHNN and CDR2 as SYGVQD (reference sequence). V gave up 8 bases and J gave up 5 bases, with 16 bases separating them.